These T cell receptor beta chains were read from a single sample in a study of coeliac disease. Only in-frame clones appear in the TCRdb table, and some are missing; sequencing was by immunoSEQ multiplex PCR. The sample includes 6,000 to 8,500 clones, approximately 64% of them seen just once. Specimen: lamina propria lymphocytes from the gut. These receptors were collected from a woman aged 18-29 years with active celiac disease. Each CDR3 is given with its conserved first and last residue. Each record gives: J gene, V gene, CDR3 protein.

TRBJ1-4 | TRBV4-2 | CASSQDPWRAGEKLFF
TRBJ2-2 | TRBV9 | CASSVGVKGVDTGELFF
TRBJ2-7 | TRBV7-9 | CASSPGQGVGRYF
TRBJ2-1 | TRBV7-2 | CASSLVGGAGESGEQFF
TRBJ1-2 | TRBV27 | CASSLFLRGYTF
TRBJ1-1 | TRBV7-3 | CASSLSRGSAFF
TRBJ2-7 | TRBV4-1 | CASSQVPSGGDYEQYF
TRBJ1-1 | TRBV19 | CASSHRGEGAEAFF
TRBJ2-5 | TRBV5-1 | CASSLAPLETQYF
TRBJ2-5 | TRBV7-9 | CASSRTGWEETQYF
TRBJ2-7 | TRBV4-2 | CASSQDLSGGTRAQYF
TRBJ2-1 | TRBV7-4 | CASSTTRDASYNEQFF
TRBJ2-7 | TRBV28 | CASRLRQGAYEQYF
TRBJ2-2 | TRBV23-1 | CASSPSEGGQGHLHETNTGELFF
TRBJ1-2 | TRBV29-1 | CSVVQYHGYTF
TRBJ2-3 | TRBV7-9 | CASSLLAASTDTQYF
TRBJ2-5 | TRBV30 | CAWSPGLETETQYF